Listed below are T cell receptor beta chains from one sample, sequenced in a study of siplizumab effects on memory and regulatory T cells. Data came from immunoSEQ multiplex PCR; TCRdb stores just in-frame clones and leaves some out. Of around 100,000 clones detected, approximately 92% appear once; the ten largest clones hold under 3%. The sample comprised CD4+ T cells sorted from blood. All receptors come from a human donor in good health. Some clones in this sample may be carry-over from other donors' samples. The CDR3 runs from the conserved cysteine through the conserved F or W. D genes are given only for firm matches. Clone size appears in some rows only: once, few, many, or a class for an expanded clone.

j_call clone_size v_call d_call cdr3_nt cdr3_aa
TRBJ1-2 - TRBV6-1 - TGTGCCAGCAGGGAAACAGGGCAGACTAACTATGGCTACACCTTC CASRETGQTNYGYTF
TRBJ1-3 - TRBV30 - TGTGCCTGGAGTGTACAGAGCTCTGGAAACACCATATATTTT CAWSVQSSGNTIYF
TRBJ2-5 once TRBV18 TRBD2 TGTGCCAGCTCACCCCTCGGGGGGGGAGAGACCCAGTACTTC CASSPLGGGETQYF
TRBJ2-5 - TRBV19 - TGTGCCAGTAGTAGGGGAGCCTGGGAAGAGACCCAGTACTTC CASSRGAWEETQYF
TRBJ2-3 - TRBV10-1 TRBD2 TGCGCCAGCAGTGTAGGCGGGAGTGGGCAGTATTTT CASSVGGSGQYF
TRBJ2-1 once TRBV12-5 TRBD2 TGTGCTAGTGGTTTGGTACATTTAGCGGGACCGTCCTACAATGAGCAGTTCTTC CASGLVHLAGPSYNEQFF
TRBJ1-5 - TRBV6-1 - TGTGCCAGCAGTGACGAGGGGGGACCGGGGCAGCCCCAGCATTTT CASSDEGGPGQPQHF
TRBJ1-1 - TRBV28 - TGTGCCAGCAGGTCAGGGCTGACTGAAGCTTTCTTT CASRSGLTEAFF
TRBJ1-4 - TRBV7-9 - TGTGCCAGCAGCTTAGGGCCAGGTGGTGAAAAACTGTTTTTT CASSLGPGGEKLFF
TRBJ1-2 - TRBV27 - TGTGCCAGCAGTCCGATCCCGTCCGCTGAAGGCTACACCTTC CASSPIPSAEGYTF
TRBJ2-1 - TRBV7-8 TRBD1 TGTGCCAGCAGCCCCACCGGACAGGGTGCCTACAATGAGCAGTTCTTC CASSPTGQGAYNEQFF